This T cell receptor beta chain was recorded in a study of blood T cells in healthy people across ages. General observations from the study: More naive CD4+ cells and higher diversity were found in long-lived than in aged donors.

PCR was performed a second time for about 7 to 12 cycles using a sample-barcoded 5' primer and a J-beta primer mix. Tags on each cDNA molecule came from a template-switch adaptor with 12 random nucleotides. TCRdb called the 5' RACE reads again in MiXCR, with one record for every CDR3 protein. The sample has approximately 800,000 distinct CDR3 sequences; 56% are singletons. Turning to this clonotype: Its cognate antigen is unknown.

The extraction recovered at least 6 micrograms of total RNA per sample. CDR1 and CDR2 (germline): DFQATT, SNEGSKA (reference sequence). The CDR3 totals 14 residues. V lost 5 bases to trimming and J lost 6 bases, with 19 bases between them. The clonotype was recovered from a man aged 35 to 55 in good health. The genes are TRBV20-1 and TRBJ1-1, with a weak D call TRBD1 (5 bases). Sequenced: blood. CDR3 loop: CSAPGGQGTPEAFF. CDR3 nucleotide sequence: TGCAGTGCTCCAGGTGGCCAGGGAACTCCTGAAGCTTTCTTT.